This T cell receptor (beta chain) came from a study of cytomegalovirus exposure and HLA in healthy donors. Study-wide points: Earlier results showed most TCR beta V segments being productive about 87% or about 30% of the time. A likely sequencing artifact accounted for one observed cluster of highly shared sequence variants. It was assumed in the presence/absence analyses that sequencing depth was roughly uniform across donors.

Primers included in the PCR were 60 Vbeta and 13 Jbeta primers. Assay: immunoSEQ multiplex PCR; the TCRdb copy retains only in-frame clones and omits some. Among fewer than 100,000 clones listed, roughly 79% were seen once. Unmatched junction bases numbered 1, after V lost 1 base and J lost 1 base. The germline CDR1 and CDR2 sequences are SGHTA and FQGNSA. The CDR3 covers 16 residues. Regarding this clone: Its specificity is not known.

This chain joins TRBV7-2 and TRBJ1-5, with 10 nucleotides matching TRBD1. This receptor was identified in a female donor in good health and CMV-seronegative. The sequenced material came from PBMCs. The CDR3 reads CASSLGTGGSNQPQHF. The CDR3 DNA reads TGTGCCAGCAGCTTAGGGACAGGGGGGAGCAATCAGCCCCAGCATTTT.